Sequencing of this T cell receptor (beta chain) was carried out in a study of tumor-infiltrating lymphocytes in localized non-small cell lung cancer. Study in general: Several tumor histologies, both smoking statuses, and some post-neoadjuvant chemotherapy samples were included. From each patient, both tumor and uninvolved lung, non-adjacent to tumor, were sampled.

Study-wide points: Not all patients were TCR sequenced, owing to tissue quantity.

Measured with immunoSEQ multiplex PCR; TCRdb has only the in-frame clones, and not every one. Of more than 3,000 clones listed, over 40% are singletons. This clone is categorized as large (0.1 to 1%). Its cognate antigen is unknown. The germline V gene has CDR1 SGHTA and CDR2 FQGNSA. The CDR3 runs 12 residues. With 8 bases removed from V and 6 bases from J, the gap between germline ends came to 14 bases. V and J are TRBV7-2 and TRBJ2-7; D possibly uses TRBD1 or TRBD2 (5 bases each). Sequencing was done on a sample of uninvolved lung tissue not adjacent to the tumor. The source of this sequence is a human donor with non-small cell lung cancer. The DNA for the CDR3 is TGTGCCAGCTCAATAGTGGGGGTCGAGCAGTACTTC. As protein: CASSIVGVEQYF.